These 14 T cell receptor beta chains originate from one sample sequenced in a study of OX40 agonist ivuxolimab in advanced cancers. TCRdb's copy holds only in-frame clones and misses some; the assay was immunoSEQ multiplex PCR. Counted here are around 90,000 clones, roughly 84% occurring once; the ten biggest clones make up over 0.3%. The specimen comprised CD4+ or CD8+ T cells sorted from blood, sampled in a trial of the OX40 agonist ivuxolimab. Every receptor here comes from an adult with an advanced solid tumor such as melanoma, head and neck, liver or kidney cancer.

The chain joins TRBV25-1 to TRBJ1-2; D is ambiguous. Per germline, CDR1 MGHDK and CDR2 SYGVNS. CDR3 length equals 16 residues. V dropped 2 bases and J dropped 0 bases, with 13 bases sitting between them. The CDR3 loop is CASSEASGSANYGYTF. For the CDR3, the DNA is TGTGCCAGCAGTGAAGCTTCGGGTTCCGCTAACTATGGCTACACCTTC.

In its sample, this clone was seen a few times. The V call is TRBV7-3, the J call TRBJ2-3; D is ambiguous. V shed 5 bases and J shed 5 bases, with 11 bases lying between them. This CDR3 has 13 amino acids. Looked up from germline, CDR1 is SGHTA and CDR2 is FQGTGA. The CDR3 DNA reads TGTGCCAGCAGCCTGACTTTTGGAGATACGCAGTATTTT. Translating gives CASSLTFGDTQYF.

The chain employs TRBV5-1 and TRBJ2-6; D is possibly TRBD1 (6 bases). The CDR3 runs to 17 residues. V was pared by 5 bases and J by 0 bases, with 15 bases between. The V gene's germline CDR1 is SGHRS and CDR2 YFSETQ. The CDR3 reads CASRPRGTSSGANVLTF. Here the CDR3 DNA reads TGCGCCAGCAGGCCCAGGGGAACGAGCTCTGGGGCCAACGTCCTGACTTTC. Complete variable domain (other parts from reference TRBV5-1 and TRBJ2-6): KAGVTQTPRYLIKTRGQQVTLSCSPISGHRSVSWYQQTPGQGLQFLFEYFSETQRNKGNFPGRFSGRQFSNSRSEMNVSTLELGDSALYLCASRPRGTSSGANVLTFGAGSRLTVL.

V gene TRBV11-2 combines with J gene TRBJ2-2; TRBD1 agrees at 8 bases. The length of the CDR3 is 15 residues. V gave up 5 bases and J gave up 3 bases; unmatched junction bases: 5. Per the germline V gene, CDR1 is SGHAT and CDR2 is FQNNGV. CDR3 DNA: TGTGCCAGCAGCACCGGACAGGGACACACCGGGGAGCTGTTTTTT. Encoded protein: CASSTGQGHTGELFF. The variable domain in full, with the rest retrieved from reference TRBV11-2 and TRBJ2-2, is EAGVAQSPRYKIIEKRQSVAFWCNPISGHATLYWYQQILGQGPKLLIQFQNNGVVDDSQLPKDRFSAERLKGVDSTLKIQPAKLEDSAVYLCASSTGQGHTGELFFGEGSRLTVL.

This chain uses TRBV5-1 with TRBJ2-5; 8 bases line up with TRBD2. This CDR3 spans 15 amino acids. V was pared by 1 base and J by 5 bases, with 7 bases of the junction left unmatched. The germline V gene has CDR1 SGHRS and CDR2 YFSETQ. CDR3 amino acids: CASSLYSGGAETQYF. In DNA form, the CDR3 reads TGCGCCAGCAGCTTGTACAGCGGGGGCGCGGAGACCCAGTACTTC.

This chain joins TRBV5-1 and TRBJ1-4; the D gene is possibly TRBD1 (6 bases). Germline V gene sequence: CDR1 SGHRS, CDR2 YFSETQ. This CDR3 is 17 amino acids long. V was cut by 4 bases and J by 0 bases, with 16 bases left in between. The CDR3 region is CASSPGLKGATNEKLFF. CDR3 bases: TGCGCCAGCAGCCCTGGCCTTAAGGGGGCAACTAATGAAAAACTGTTTTTT.

The chain uses TRBV27 and TRBJ2-1, with D possibly TRBD2 on 6 matching bases. The CDR3 spans 16 residues. CDR1 is MNHEY and CDR2 is SMNVEV in the germline V gene (reference sequence). The germline V and J ends were trimmed by 2 bases and 4 bases, with 15 bases remaining between them. The CDR3 region is CASSLRGRGKYNEQFF. In DNA, the CDR3 is TGTGCCAGCAGTTTAAGGGGCCGGGGGAAATACAATGAGCAGTTCTTC.

V usage is TRBV5-4 and J usage is TRBJ2-1; a possible D gene is TRBD2 (7 bases). Germline values: CDR1 SGHNT, CDR2 YYREEE (reference sequence). The CDR3 has 16 residues. V lost 3 bases to trimming and J lost 9 bases, with 22 bases between them. DNA of the CDR3: TGTGCCAGCAGCTCTGGGCAGGGGAGGGGTCCTGGTGAGCAGTTCTTC. Translated: CASSSGQGRGPGEQFF. Together with reference TRBV5-4 and TRBJ2-1, the CDR3 gives the full variable domain: ETGVTQSPTHLIKTRGQQVTLRCSSQSGHNTVSWYQQALGQGPQFIFQYYREEENGRGNFPPRFSGLQFPNYSSELNVNALELDDSALYLCASSSGQGRGPGEQFFGPGTRLTVL.

The chain joins TRBV5-4 to TRBJ1-4; 9 positions match TRBD1. Looked up from germline, CDR1 is SGHNT and CDR2 is YYREEE (reference sequence). Trimming cost V 0 bases and J 5 bases; bases outside gene matches: 2. This CDR3 spans 15 amino acids. CDR3 residues: CASSLAGTGNEKLFF. The CDR3 coding sequence is TGTGCCAGCAGCTTGGCGGGGACAGGGAATGAAAAACTGTTTTTT.

The chain combines TRBV7-8 with TRBJ2-1; 11 bases are shared with TRBD2. From germline, CDR1 is SGHVS and CDR2 FQNEAQ. The V gene end was trimmed by 1 base and the J gene end by 1 base; junction bases not matched to a gene: 6. There are 18 residues in the CDR3. CDR3 nucleotides: TGTGCCAGCAGCTTAGTTACCACTAGCGGGGGATCCTACAATGAGCAGTTCTTC. This codes for CASSLVTTSGGSYNEQFF.

The gene calls are TRBV27 and TRBJ2-7, with TRBD1 as a possible D gene (6 bases). CDR3 size: 15 residues. Trimming stripped 5 bases from V and 8 bases from J, with 22 bases between. Germline V gene sequence: CDR1 MNHEY, CDR2 SMNVEV (reference sequence). The DNA of the CDR3 is TGTGCCAGCAGTCAAACTCGGGACACCCCTACGAAGCAGTACTTC. Translation: CASSQTRDTPTKQYF.

This chain joins TRBV6-6 and TRBJ1-3; possibly TRBD1 for D (5 bases). This CDR3 comprises 14 residues. The V and J ends lost 9 bases and 0 bases respectively, with 12 bases between them. Germline CDR1 and CDR2: MNHNY and SVGAGI (reference sequence). In nucleotides, the CDR3 is TGTGCCAGTAGGGGCGGAAGCTCTGGAAACACCATATATTTT. Its protein is CASRGGSSGNTIYF.

This chain connects TRBV7-9 to TRBJ1-3; D remains unclear. Trimming pared 5 bases from V and 0 bases from J, leaving 8 bases between. This CDR3 has 14 residues. The germline V gene has CDR1 SEHNR and CDR2 FQNEAQ (reference sequence). Here the CDR3 reads CASSLSSSGNTIYF. The CDR3 region has the DNA TGTGCCAGCAGCCTTTCTAGCTCTGGAAACACCATATATTTT.

This chain connects TRBV5-1 to TRBJ1-1, with a weak D call TRBD1 (5 bases). CDR3 length: 15 residues. Germline V lookup: CDR1 SGHRS, CDR2 YFSETQ. V dropped 4 bases and J dropped 3 bases, with 16 bases sitting between them. As DNA, the CDR3 is TGCGCCAGCAGCCTAGGGACCCTTAGGGACACTGAAGCTTTCTTT. Its protein is CASSLGTLRDTEAFF.